This is a list of T cell receptor beta chains from one sample in a study of T cell responses to AZD1222 COVID-19 vaccine. Sequenced by immunoSEQ multiplex PCR; TCRdb stores in-frame clones only, minus some. The profile shows approximately 84,000 clones, around 85% of them singletons. The sample consisted of peripheral blood, taken 28 days after the second AZD1222 dose. These receptors came from an adult who received the AZD1222 COVID-19 vaccine. The CDR3 runs from the conserved cysteine through the conserved F or W. The D gene is left open where the match is weak. Some rows have no size entry. The others give once, few or many, or a class for an expanded clone.

v_call	clone_size	j_call	d_call	cdr3_nt	cdr3_aa
TRBV20-1	NA	TRBJ1-5	NA	TGCAGTGCTAGTCAAGTAGGGGAACCCAATCAGCCCCAGCATTTT	CSASQVGEPNQPQHF
TRBV6-5	once	TRBJ1-6	NA	TGTGCCAGCAGTTATGGGTCCGGGGGGAATTCACCCCTCCACTTT	CASSYGSGGNSPLHF
TRBV29-1	once	TRBJ2-7	NA	TGCAGCGTTGTTGACGGCGAGCAGTACTTC	CSVVDGEQYF
TRBV11-2	NA	TRBJ1-1	NA	TGTGCCAGCAGCTTAGGTAACAGGGCCTGGGGCACTGAAGCTTTCTTT	CASSLGNRAWGTEAFF
TRBV18	NA	TRBJ1-4	NA	TGTGCCAGCTCGCCAGAAGTTAATGAAAAACTGTTTTTT	CASSPEVNEKLFF
TRBV2	few	TRBJ2-1	TRBD2	TGTGCCAGCAGTGTTAGCGGGATCCAGTTCTTC	CASSVSGIQFF
TRBV5-1	NA	TRBJ2-1	TRBD1	TGCGCCAGCAGCTTACGACAAAACTACCGCACCGGGACAGGGGTATACAATGAGCAGTTCTTC	CASSLRQNYRTGTGVYNEQFF
TRBV4-1	NA	TRBJ1-2	NA	TGCGCCAGCAGCCAAGCTGACAGAGAGGACTGGGGCTACACCTTC	CASSQADREDWGYTF
TRBV6-5	NA	TRBJ1-1	NA	TGTGCCAGCTGGAGTCGGAGGATGAACACTGAAGCTTTCTTT	CASWSRRMNTEAFF
TRBV7-2	NA	TRBJ1-5	NA	TGTGCCAGCAGCTTAGACCCTTATCAGGGCACTTTGCCCCAGCATTTT	CASSLDPYQGTLPQHF
TRBV19	NA	TRBJ2-3	TRBD1	TGTGCCAGTAGCGAAACGACAGGGACACCCCTCACAGATACGCAGTATTTT	CASSETTGTPLTDTQYF
TRBV7-7	NA	TRBJ2-1	NA	TGTGCTAGCAGCTTAGGCCTCCCCTACGGGAATGAGCAGTTCTTC	CASSLGLPYGNEQFF
TRBV27	NA	TRBJ2-1	NA	TGTGCCAGTGGGGACCTCTACAATGAGCAGTTCTTC	CASGDLYNEQFF